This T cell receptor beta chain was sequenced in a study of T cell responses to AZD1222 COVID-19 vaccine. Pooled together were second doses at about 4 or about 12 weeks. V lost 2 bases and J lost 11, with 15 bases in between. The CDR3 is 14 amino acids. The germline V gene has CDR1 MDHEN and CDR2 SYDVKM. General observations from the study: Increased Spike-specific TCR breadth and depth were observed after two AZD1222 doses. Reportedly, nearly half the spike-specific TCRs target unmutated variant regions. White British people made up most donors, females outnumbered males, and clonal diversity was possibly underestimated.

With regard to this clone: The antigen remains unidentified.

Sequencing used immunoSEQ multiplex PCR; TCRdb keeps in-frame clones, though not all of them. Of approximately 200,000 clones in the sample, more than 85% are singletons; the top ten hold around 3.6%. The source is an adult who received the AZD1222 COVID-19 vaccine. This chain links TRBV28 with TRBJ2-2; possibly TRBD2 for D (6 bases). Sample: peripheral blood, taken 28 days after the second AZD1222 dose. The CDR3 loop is CASSLPGTAPELFF. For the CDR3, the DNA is TGTGCCAGCAGTTTACCCGGGACTGCCCCAGAGCTGTTTTTT. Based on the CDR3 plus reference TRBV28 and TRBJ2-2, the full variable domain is DVKVTQSSRYLVKRTGEKVFLECVQDMDHENMFWYRQDPGLGLRLIYFSYDVKMKEKGDIPEGYSVSREKKERFSLILESASTNQTSMYLCASSLPGTAPELFFGEGSRLTVL.